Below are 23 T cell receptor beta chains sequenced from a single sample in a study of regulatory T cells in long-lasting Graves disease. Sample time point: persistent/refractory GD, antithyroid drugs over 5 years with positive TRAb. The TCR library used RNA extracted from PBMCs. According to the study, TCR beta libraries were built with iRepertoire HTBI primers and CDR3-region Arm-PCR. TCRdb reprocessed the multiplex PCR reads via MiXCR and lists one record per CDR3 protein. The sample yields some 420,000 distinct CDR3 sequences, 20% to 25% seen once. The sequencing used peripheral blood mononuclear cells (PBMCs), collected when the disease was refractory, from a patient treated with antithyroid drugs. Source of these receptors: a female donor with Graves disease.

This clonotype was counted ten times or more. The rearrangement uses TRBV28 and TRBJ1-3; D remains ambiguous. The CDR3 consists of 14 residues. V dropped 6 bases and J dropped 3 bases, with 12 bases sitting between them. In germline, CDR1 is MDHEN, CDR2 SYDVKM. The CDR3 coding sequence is TGTGCCAGCAGGGTTTGGGCGGATGGAAACACCATATATTTT. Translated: CASRVWADGNTIYF. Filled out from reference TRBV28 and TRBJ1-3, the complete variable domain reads DVKVTQSSRYLVKRTGEKVFLECVQDMDHENMFWYRQDPGLGLRLIYFSYDVKMKEKGDIPEGYSVSREKKERFSLILESASTNQTSMYLCASRVWADGNTIYFGEGSWLTVV.

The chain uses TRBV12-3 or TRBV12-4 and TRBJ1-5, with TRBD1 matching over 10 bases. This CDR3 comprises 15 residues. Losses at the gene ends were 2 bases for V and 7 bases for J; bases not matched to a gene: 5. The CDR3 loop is CASSLRDRGTQPQHF. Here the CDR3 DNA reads TGTGCCAGCAGTTTAAGGGACAGGGGTACGCAGCCCCAGCATTTT.

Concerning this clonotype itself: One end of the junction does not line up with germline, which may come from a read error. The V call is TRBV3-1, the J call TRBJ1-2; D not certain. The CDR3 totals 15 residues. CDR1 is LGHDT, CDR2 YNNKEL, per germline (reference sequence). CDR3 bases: TGTGCCAGCAGCCAAGTAGGCGGGCTTAACTATGGCAACACCTTC. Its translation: CASSQVGGLNYGNTF.

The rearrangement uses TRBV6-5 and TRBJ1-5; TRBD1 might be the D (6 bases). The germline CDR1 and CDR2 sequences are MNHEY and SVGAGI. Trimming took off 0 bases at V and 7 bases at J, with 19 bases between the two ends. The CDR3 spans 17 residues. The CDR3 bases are TGTGCCAGCAGTTACTCGACACTTAGGGGGAAACGGCAGCCCCAGCATTTT. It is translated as CASSYSTLRGKRQPQHF.

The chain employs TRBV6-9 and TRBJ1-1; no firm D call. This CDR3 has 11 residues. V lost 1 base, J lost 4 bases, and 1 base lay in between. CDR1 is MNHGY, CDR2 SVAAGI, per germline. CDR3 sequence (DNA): TGTGCCAGCAGTTATTTCACTGAAGCTTTCTTT. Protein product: CASSYFTEAFF.

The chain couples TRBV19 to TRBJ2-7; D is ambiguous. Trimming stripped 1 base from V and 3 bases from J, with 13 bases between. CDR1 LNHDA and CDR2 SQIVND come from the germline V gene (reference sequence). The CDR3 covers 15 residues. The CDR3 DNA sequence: TGTGCCAGTAGTATAGGAGTCGGCGGCAGCTACGAGCAGTACTTC. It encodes CASSIGVGGSYEQYF.

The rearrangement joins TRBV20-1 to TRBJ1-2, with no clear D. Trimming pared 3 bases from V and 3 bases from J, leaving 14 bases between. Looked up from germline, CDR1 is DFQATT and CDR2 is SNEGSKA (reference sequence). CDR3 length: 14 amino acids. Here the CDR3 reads CSASRPPVDYGYTF. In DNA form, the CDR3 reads TGCAGTGCTAGCCGCCCCCCGGTGGACTATGGCTACACCTTC.

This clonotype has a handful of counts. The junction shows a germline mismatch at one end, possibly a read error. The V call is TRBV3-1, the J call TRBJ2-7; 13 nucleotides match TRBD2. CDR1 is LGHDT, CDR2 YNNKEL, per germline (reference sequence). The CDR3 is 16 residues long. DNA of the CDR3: TGTGCCAGCAGCCCCACTAGCGGGAGGGCCTCCCACGAGCAGTACTTC. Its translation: CASSPTSGRASHEQYF.

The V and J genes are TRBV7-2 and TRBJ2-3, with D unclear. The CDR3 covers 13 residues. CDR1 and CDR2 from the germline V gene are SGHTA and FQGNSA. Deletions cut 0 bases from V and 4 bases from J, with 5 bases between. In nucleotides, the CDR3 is TGTGCCAGCAGCTTAGCGCTGGCAGATACGCAGTATTTT. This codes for CASSLALADTQYF.

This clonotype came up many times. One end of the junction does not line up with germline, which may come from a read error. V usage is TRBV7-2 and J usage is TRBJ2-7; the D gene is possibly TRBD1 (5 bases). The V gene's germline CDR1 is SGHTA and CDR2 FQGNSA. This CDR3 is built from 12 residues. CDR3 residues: CASSLVVGHRDF. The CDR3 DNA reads TGTGCCAGCAGCTTGGTTGTAGGACACCGAGACTTC.

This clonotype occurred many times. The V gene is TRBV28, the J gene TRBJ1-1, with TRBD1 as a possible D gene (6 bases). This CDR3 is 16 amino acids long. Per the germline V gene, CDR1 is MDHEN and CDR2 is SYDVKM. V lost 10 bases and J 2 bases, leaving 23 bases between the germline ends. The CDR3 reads CATRSGFRDTNTEAFF. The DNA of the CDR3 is TGTGCCACAAGAAGTGGGTTCCGGGACACCAACACTGAAGCTTTCTTT.

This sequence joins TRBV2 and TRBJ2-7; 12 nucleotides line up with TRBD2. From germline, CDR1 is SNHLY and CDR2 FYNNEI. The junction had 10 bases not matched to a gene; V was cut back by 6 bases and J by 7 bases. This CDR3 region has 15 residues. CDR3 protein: CASSSGLAGIREQYF. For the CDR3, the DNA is TGTGCCAGCAGCTCCGGACTAGCGGGGATTCGGGAGCAGTACTTC.

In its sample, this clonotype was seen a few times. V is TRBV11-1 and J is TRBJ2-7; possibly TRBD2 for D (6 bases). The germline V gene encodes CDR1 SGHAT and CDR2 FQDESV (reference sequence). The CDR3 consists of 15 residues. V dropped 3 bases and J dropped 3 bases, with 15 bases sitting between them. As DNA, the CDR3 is TGTGCCAGCAGCTTGGGCGGGGAACCCATCTACGAGCAGTACTTC. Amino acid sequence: CASSLGGEPIYEQYF.

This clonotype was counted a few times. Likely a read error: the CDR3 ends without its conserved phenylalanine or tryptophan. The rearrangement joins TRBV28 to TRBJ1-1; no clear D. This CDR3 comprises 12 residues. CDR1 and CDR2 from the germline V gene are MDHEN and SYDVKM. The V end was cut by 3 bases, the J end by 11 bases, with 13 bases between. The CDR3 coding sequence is TGTGCCAGCAGTTTTTCGCGGGAGACGGCTTTCCTT. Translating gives CASSFSRETAFL.

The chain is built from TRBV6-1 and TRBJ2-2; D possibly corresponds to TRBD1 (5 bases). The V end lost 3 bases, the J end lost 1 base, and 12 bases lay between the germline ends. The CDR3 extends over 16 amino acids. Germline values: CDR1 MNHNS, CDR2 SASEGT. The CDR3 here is CASSERTPRNTGELFF. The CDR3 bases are TGTGCCAGCAGTGAGAGGACACCGAGGAACACCGGGGAGCTGTTTTTT.

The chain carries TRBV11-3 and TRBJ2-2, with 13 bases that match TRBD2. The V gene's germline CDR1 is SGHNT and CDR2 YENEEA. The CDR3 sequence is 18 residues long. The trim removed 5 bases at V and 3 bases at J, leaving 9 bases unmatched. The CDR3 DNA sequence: TGTGCCAGCAGCGTCCGGGAACTAGCGGGAGGGTACACCGGGGAGCTGTTTTTT. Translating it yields CASSVRELAGGYTGELFF.

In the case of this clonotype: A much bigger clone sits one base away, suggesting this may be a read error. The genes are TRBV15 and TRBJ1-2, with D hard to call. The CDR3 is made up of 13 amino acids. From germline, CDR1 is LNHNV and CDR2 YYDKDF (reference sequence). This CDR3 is CATSREPLRSIAF. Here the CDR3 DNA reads TGTGCCACCAGCAGAGAACCCCTACGTTCGATCGCCTTC.

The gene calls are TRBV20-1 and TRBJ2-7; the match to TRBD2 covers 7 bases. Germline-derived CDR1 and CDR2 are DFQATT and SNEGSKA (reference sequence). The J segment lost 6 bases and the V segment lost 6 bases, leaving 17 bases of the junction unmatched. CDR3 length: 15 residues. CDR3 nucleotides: TGCAGTGCGAGTTCTACCTCTAGCGGAGCCTCCGAGCAGTACTTC. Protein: CSASSTSSGASEQYF.

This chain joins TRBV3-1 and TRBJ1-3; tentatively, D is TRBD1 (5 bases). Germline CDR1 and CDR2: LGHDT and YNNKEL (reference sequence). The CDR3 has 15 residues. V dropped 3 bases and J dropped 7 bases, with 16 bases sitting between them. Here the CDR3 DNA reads TGTGCCAGCAGCCAGACCTGGGGGGAAACGAACACCATATATTTT. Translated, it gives CASSQTWGETNTIYF.

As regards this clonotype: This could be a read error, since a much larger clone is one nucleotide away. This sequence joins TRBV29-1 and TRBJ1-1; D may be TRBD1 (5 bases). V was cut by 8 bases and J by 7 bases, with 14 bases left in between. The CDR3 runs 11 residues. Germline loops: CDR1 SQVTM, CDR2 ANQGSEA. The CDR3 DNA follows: TGCAGCACCCCCGGCAGGGATGAAGCTTTCTTT. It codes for CSTPGRDEAFF.

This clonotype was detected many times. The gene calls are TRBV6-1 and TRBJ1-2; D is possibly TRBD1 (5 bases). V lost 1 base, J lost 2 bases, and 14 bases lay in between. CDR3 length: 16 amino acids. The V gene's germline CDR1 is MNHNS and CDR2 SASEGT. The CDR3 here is CASSEVTGPGNYGYTF. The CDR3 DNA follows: TGTGCCAGCAGTGAAGTCACAGGCCCGGGGAACTATGGCTACACCTTC.

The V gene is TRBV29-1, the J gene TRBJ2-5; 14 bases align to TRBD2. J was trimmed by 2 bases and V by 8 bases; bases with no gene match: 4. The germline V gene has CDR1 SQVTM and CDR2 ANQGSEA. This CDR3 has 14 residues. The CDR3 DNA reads TGCAGCACCGGGACTAGCGGGAGTCAAGAGACCCAGTACTTC. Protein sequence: CSTGTSGSQETQYF. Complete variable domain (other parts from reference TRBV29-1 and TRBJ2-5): SAVISQKPSRDICQRGTSLTIQCQVDSQVTMMFWYRQQPGQSLTLIATANQGSEATYESGFVIDKFPISRPNLTFSTLTVSNMSPEDSSIYLCSTGTSGSQETQYFGPGTRLLVL.

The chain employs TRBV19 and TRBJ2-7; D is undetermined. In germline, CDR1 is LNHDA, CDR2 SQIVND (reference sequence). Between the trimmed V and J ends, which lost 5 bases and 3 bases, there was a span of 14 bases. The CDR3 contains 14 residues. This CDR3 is CASSGYGLNYEQYF. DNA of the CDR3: TGTGCCAGTAGTGGTTACGGCCTTAACTACGAGCAGTACTTC. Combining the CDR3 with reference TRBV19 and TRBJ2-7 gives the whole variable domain DGGITQSPKYLFRKEGQNVTLSCEQNLNHDAMYWYRQDPGQGLRLIYYSQIVNDFQKGDIAEGYSVSREKKESFPLTVTSAQKNPTAFYLCASSGYGLNYEQYFGPGTRLTVT.